This TCR beta chain was captured by sequencing in a study of shared clonotypes between healthy human individuals. General study results and limits: Sorted-subset sequencing, rarefaction showed, was incomplete despite large depth. Few donors limited the genetic and exposure-history diversity represented.

TCRdb's copy holds only in-frame clones and misses some; the assay was immunoSEQ multiplex PCR. This sample has some 2,500,000 clones, with 85% to 95% found just once. Every donor was a Caucasian adult from Nashville, Tennessee. CD45RA+ naive and CD45RA-negative memory subsets were separated from CD4+ cells. A remark on this clone: Its target is unknown.

The germline V gene has CDR1 MGHRA and CDR2 YSYEKL. V lost 0 bases, J lost 2 bases, and 14 bases lay in between. This CDR3 contains 18 residues. The rearrangement joins TRBV4-1 to TRBJ2-6, with D unclear. Sequencing was carried out using naive CD4+ T cells from PBMCs. Subset denoted: CD45RA+ positively selected. The TCR was taken from a man between 18 and 29 years old in good health. Some clones in this sample may be carry-over from other donors' samples. In DNA form, the CDR3 reads TGCGCCAGCAGCCAAGAAGCACCGGCTGGCGCTGGGGCCAACGTCCTGACTTTC. Translated, it gives CASSQEAPAGAGANVLTF.